This paragraph reports one TCR beta chain. Using immunoSEQ multiplex PCR, the repertoire was profiled, and TCRdb retains in-frame clones only, with some absent. This sample has 300,000 to 350,000 clones, with over 75% found just once. The data were taken from a study of blood T cell repertoires in COVID-19. The source of this sequence is a woman aged 25 to 39 with COVID-19, enrolled during active disease. The specimen was peripheral blood.

The CDR3 sequence: CASSLGGRRETQYF. CDR3 nucleotide sequence: TGTGCCAGCAGCTTGGGCGGGAGGAGGGAGACCCAGTACTTC. The rearrangement links TRBV7-2 to TRBJ2-5; 8 nucleotides line up with TRBD2. After removal of 3 bases from V and 5 bases from J, the junction contained 5 bases not matched to a gene. This CDR3 is 14 amino acids long. Germline CDR1 and CDR2: SGHTA and FQGNSA.